The 26 T cell receptor beta chains below all came from one sample that was sequenced in a study of CD8 T cells in ankylosing spondylitis. TCRdb itself ran the 5' RACE reads through MiXCR, one entry per CDR3 protein. The data contain around 17,000 distinct CDR3 sequences, approximately 8% of them seen just once; the ten biggest clones take up less than 40%. The sequencing input was blood. These receptors were collected from a male donor with ankylosing spondylitis or in good health (not recorded which).

This clonotype was found many times. The V gene is TRBV2, the J gene TRBJ2-1; D might be TRBD2 (6 bases). This CDR3 spans 13 amino acids. From germline, CDR1 is SNHLY and CDR2 FYNNEI. V gave up 6 bases and J gave up 4 bases, with 10 bases separating them. CDR3 amino acids: CASSQSGYNEQFF. Here the CDR3 DNA reads TGTGCCAGCAGCCAAAGCGGGTACAATGAGCAGTTCTTC.

The chain is built from TRBV7-9 and TRBJ1-4, with D perhaps matching TRBD1 (5 bases). Trimming removed 4 bases from V and 2 bases from J, with 11 bases in between. CDR1 is SEHNR, CDR2 FQNEAQ, per germline (reference sequence). This CDR3 contains 15 residues. The CDR3 DNA sequence: TGTGCCAGCAGCTCCCCTCGGGGGACTAATGAAAAACTGTTTTTT. Translation gives CASSSPRGTNEKLFF.

V and J are TRBV29-1 and TRBJ1-1; D is ambiguous. CDR1 is SQVTM and CDR2 is ANQGSEA in the germline V gene. This CDR3 contains 13 residues. Trimming took 7 bases from V and 1 from J, leaving 13 bases between them. The CDR3 DNA reads TGCAGCGCCTCCGAGACGGCGAACACTGAAGCTTTCTTT. As protein: CSASETANTEAFF.

This chain connects TRBV7-2 to TRBJ2-3; a weak D match, TRBD1 (6 bases). In germline, CDR1 is SGHTA, CDR2 FQGNSA. The germline V and J ends were trimmed by 2 bases and 12 bases, with 12 bases remaining between them. This CDR3 has 12 residues. The CDR3 here is CASSLNRALQYF. The CDR3 DNA follows: TGTGCCAGCAGCTTAAACAGGGCCCTACAGTATTTT.

The genes are TRBV20-1 and TRBJ2-2; the match to TRBD1 covers 10 bases. V shed 0 bases and J 3 bases; nucleotides not matched to a gene: 4. This CDR3 is 16 amino acids long. CDR1 is DFQATT, CDR2 SNEGSKA, per germline (reference sequence). The CDR3 DNA sequence: TGCAGTGCTAGAGATGGTGGGACAGGGGACACCGGGGAGCTGTTTTTT. Its translation is CSARDGGTGDTGELFF.

This clonotype was recorded many times. This chain connects TRBV15 to TRBJ2-1; D may be TRBD1 (5 bases). The CDR3 is 12 amino acids. Trimming removed 5 bases at V and 6 bases at J, with 8 bases between. Germline V gives CDR1 LNHNV, CDR2 YYDKDF (reference sequence). In DNA, the CDR3 is TGTGCCACCAGCGGGGCCCGCAATGAGCAGTTCTTC. It specifies CATSGARNEQFF.

This clonotype has at least ten counts. This rearrangement joins TRBV7-2 to TRBJ2-1; TRBD1 agrees at 7 bases. The CDR3 totals 15 residues. CDR1 and CDR2 (germline): SGHTA, FQGNSA. The V and J ends lost 1 base and 3 bases, in that order; junction bases with no gene match: 3. CDR3 nucleotide sequence: TGTGCCAGCAGCTTAGGACAGGGCAACTACAATGAGCAGTTCTTC. It is translated as CASSLGQGNYNEQFF.

The sample holds a few counts of this clonotype. The chain has TRBV7-8 and TRBJ1-1; D gene ambiguous. The CDR3 runs to 13 residues. With 0 bases removed from V and 11 bases from J, the gap between germline ends came to 13 bases. Per germline, CDR1 SGHVS and CDR2 FQNEAQ. The CDR3 protein is CASSLAGFPSAFF. CDR3 sequence (DNA): TGTGCCAGCAGCTTAGCGGGGTTCCCGTCGGCTTTCTTT.

This clonotype turned up a few times. The V gene is TRBV19, the J gene TRBJ2-3, with D possibly matching TRBD1 (6 bases). From germline, CDR1 is LNHDA and CDR2 SQIVND (reference sequence). V lost 8 bases to trimming and J lost 1 base, with 22 bases between them. The CDR3 runs to 17 residues. CDR3 protein: CASRERKVTGGTDTQYF. CDR3 DNA sequence: TGTGCCAGTCGCGAACGTAAGGTGACAGGCGGCACAGATACGCAGTATTTT.

The chain has TRBV5-5 and TRBJ2-1; D possibly corresponds to TRBD1 (5 bases). Deletions cut 6 bases from V and 4 bases from J, with 14 bases between. The CDR3 runs 14 residues. Germline lookup yields CDR1 SGHKS and CDR2 YYEKEE (reference sequence). CDR3 nucleotide sequence: TGTGCCAGCAACAACCCAGGGATATACAATGAGCAGTTCTTC. It is translated as CASNNPGIYNEQFF.

This clonotype was picked up many times. The genes are TRBV20-1 and TRBJ2-3; TRBD2 matches 7 bases. Trimming cost V 3 bases and J 6 bases; bases outside gene matches: 9. This CDR3 spans 14 amino acids. Germline V lookup: CDR1 DFQATT, CDR2 SNEGSKA (reference sequence). CDR3 loop: CSASGRGGTDTQYF. The CDR3 DNA sequence: TGCAGTGCTAGTGGTAGGGGAGGGACGGATACGCAGTATTTT.

The J gene is TRBJ2-4, the V gene TRBV20-1; 8 positions agree with TRBD1. V shed 4 bases, J shed 6 bases, and the junction held 5 bases outside the gene matches. CDR3 length: 13 residues. Germline CDR1 and CDR2: DFQATT and SNEGSKA (reference sequence). CDR3: CSAIRTGSNIQYF. The DNA of the CDR3 is TGCAGTGCTATCCGGACAGGGTCAAACATTCAGTACTTC.

Judged by abundance, this clonotype is medium-sized (0.01 to 0.1%). V usage is TRBV20-1 and J usage is TRBJ2-1, with a tentative D call TRBD1 (6 bases). Germline CDR1 and CDR2: DFQATT and SNEGSKA (reference sequence). V lost 3 bases and J 2 bases, leaving 14 bases between the germline ends. The CDR3 extends over 15 amino acids. The CDR3 spells CSASGGERAYNEQFF. CDR3 nucleotide sequence: TGCAGTGCTAGTGGGGGCGAGAGGGCCTACAATGAGCAGTTCTTC.

Only a few counts were recorded for this clonotype. The gene calls are TRBV6-5 and TRBJ2-1; TRBD2 matches at 9 bases. With 0 bases clipped from V and 2 bases from J, the junction kept 2 bases outside the gene matches. This CDR3 is built from 16 residues. Germline assignment: CDR1 MNHEY and CDR2 SVGAGI. The CDR3 loop is CASSYSSGGTYNEQFF. The CDR3 region has the DNA TGTGCCAGCAGTTACTCCAGCGGGGGGACCTACAATGAGCAGTTCTTC.

At least ten counts were recorded for this clonotype. The chain recombines TRBV27 with TRBJ2-7; 7 bases align to TRBD1. This CDR3 comprises 14 residues. The trim removed 6 bases at V and 0 bases at J, leaving 5 bases unmatched. CDR1 is MNHEY, CDR2 SMNVEV, per germline (reference sequence). In DNA form, the CDR3 reads TGTGCCAGCAGCCACAGGGGAAGCTCCTACGAGCAGTACTTC. Translation: CASSHRGSSYEQYF.

This clonotype was counted at least ten times. This chain connects TRBV7-8 to TRBJ1-1, with 8 positions matching TRBD1. Germline V gene lookup returns CDR1 SGHVS and CDR2 FQNEAQ. The CDR3 is 15 residues long. Losses at the gene ends were 3 bases for V and 0 bases for J; bases not matched to a gene: 3. CDR3 region: CASSFGQGLNTEAFF. CDR3 nucleotide sequence: TGTGCCAGCAGCTTCGGACAGGGACTGAACACTGAAGCTTTCTTT.

The V gene is TRBV7-2, the J gene TRBJ1-5; D is undetermined. Germline V gene sequence: CDR1 SGHTA, CDR2 FQGNSA. The CDR3 is made up of 16 amino acids. The V gene lost 1 base and the J gene lost 5 bases, with 15 bases spanning the gap. The CDR3 spells CASSLESSAGHQPQHF. The CDR3 DNA reads TGTGCCAGCAGCTTAGAGTCTTCGGCAGGTCATCAGCCCCAGCATTTT.

This clonotype occurred a few times. This rearrangement joins TRBV20-1 to TRBJ2-5, with 8 nucleotides matching TRBD1. The CDR3 is made up of 13 amino acids. Germline CDR1 reads DFQATT; CDR2 reads SNEGSKA (reference sequence). Trimming removed 5 bases from V and 4 bases from J; junction bases left unmatched: 6. CDR3 protein: CSARRTGRETQYF. CDR3 sequence (DNA): TGCAGTGCTCGCAGGACAGGGCGAGAGACCCAGTACTTC.

The V and J genes are TRBV20-1 and TRBJ1-5, with D unclear. Germline CDR1 reads DFQATT; CDR2 reads SNEGSKA (reference sequence). The CDR3 is made up of 14 amino acids. V gave up 3 bases and J gave up 0 bases, with 9 bases separating them. The CDR3 DNA reads TGCAGTGCTAGTGGGCGGTATAGCAATCAGCCCCAGCATTTT. It encodes CSASGRYSNQPQHF.

There are many counts of this clonotype. The V gene is TRBV12-3 or TRBV12-4, the J gene TRBJ2-1, with 7 nucleotides matching TRBD2. The CDR3 extends over 15 amino acids. V lost 5 bases, J lost 2 bases, and 6 bases stayed unmatched. This CDR3 is CASSLFGGTYNEQFF. The CDR3 coding sequence is TGTGCCAGCAGTCTTTTCGGGGGGACCTACAATGAGCAGTTCTTC.

The table lists this clonotype with many counts. The CDR3 protein is CSASPGVGYEQYF. The CDR3 DNA sequence: TGCAGTGCTAGCCCGGGAGTTGGCTACGAGCAGTACTTC. The V and J genes are TRBV20-1 and TRBJ2-7, with D possibly TRBD2 on 6 matching bases. V shed 3 bases and J shed 3 bases, with 12 bases lying between them. This CDR3 has 13 amino acids. CDR1 and CDR2 from the germline V gene are DFQATT and SNEGSKA (reference sequence).

The gene calls are TRBV9 and TRBJ2-3, with D hard to call. The CDR3 length is 13 residues. V was cut by 0 bases and J by 3 bases, with 5 bases left in between. Germline CDR1 reads SGDLS; CDR2 reads YYNGEE. The CDR3 DNA reads TGTGCCAGCAGCGTAGTGCGGACAGATACGCAGTATTTT. This translates into CASSVVRTDTQYF.

This clonotype showed up just a few times. V and J are TRBV4-2 and TRBJ2-1; TRBD1 aligns across 10 bases. The length of the CDR3 is 14 residues. Germline V gives CDR1 LGHNA, CDR2 YNFKEQ. With V trimmed by 1 base and J by 7 bases, 1 base remained unmatched. CDR3 in amino acids: CASSQGQGANEQFF. CDR3 in DNA: TGTGCCAGCAGCCAAGGACAGGGGGCAAATGAGCAGTTCTTC.

Many counts were recorded for this clonotype. This chain connects TRBV20-1 to TRBJ1-1, with D unresolved. CDR3 length: 12 amino acids. V was trimmed by 3 bases and J by 1 base, leaving 6 bases between them. Germline V gene sequence: CDR1 DFQATT, CDR2 SNEGSKA (reference sequence). The CDR3 region is CSASGGNTEAFF. Written as DNA, the CDR3 is TGCAGTGCTAGCGGTGGGAACACTGAAGCTTTCTTT.

This chain joins TRBV20-1 and TRBJ2-5, with 9 bases aligning to TRBD1. This CDR3 comprises 12 residues. Per the germline V gene, CDR1 is DFQATT and CDR2 is SNEGSKA (reference sequence). The trim removed 6 bases at V and 5 bases at J, leaving 4 bases unmatched. CDR3 sequence (DNA): TGCAGTGCCGGGACAGGGAAGGAGACCCAGTACTTC. Amino acid sequence: CSAGTGKETQYF.

This clonotype has at least ten counts. The CDR3 region is CSARGPTNEKLFF. For the CDR3, the DNA is TGCAGTGCTAGGGGGCCCACTAATGAAAAACTGTTTTTT. This rearrangement joins TRBV20-1 to TRBJ1-4, with D perhaps TRBD1 (5 bases). Germline V gives CDR1 DFQATT, CDR2 SNEGSKA (reference sequence). There are 13 residues in the CDR3. The V end lost 3 bases, the J end lost 2 bases, and 7 bases lay between the germline ends.